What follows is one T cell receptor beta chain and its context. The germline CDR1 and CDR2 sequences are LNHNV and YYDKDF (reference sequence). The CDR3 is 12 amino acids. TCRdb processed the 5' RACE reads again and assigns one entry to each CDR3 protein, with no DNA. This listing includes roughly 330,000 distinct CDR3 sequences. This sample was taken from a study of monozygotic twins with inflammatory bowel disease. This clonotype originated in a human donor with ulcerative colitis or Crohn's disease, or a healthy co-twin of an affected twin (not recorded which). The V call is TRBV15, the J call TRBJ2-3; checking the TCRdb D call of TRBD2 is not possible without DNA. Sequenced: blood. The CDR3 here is CATSREPASRYF. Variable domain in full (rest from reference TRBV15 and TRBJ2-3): DAMVIQNPRYQVTQFGKPVTLSCSQTLNHNVMYWYQQKSSQAPKLLFHYYDKDFNNEADTPDNFQSRRPNTSFCFLDIRSPGLGDTAMYLCATSREPASRYFGPGTRLTVL.